What follows are 14 T cell receptor beta chains derived from one specimen sequenced in a study of shared clonotypes between healthy human individuals. Profiled with immunoSEQ multiplex PCR; TCRdb holds only in-frame clones, not every one. Of about 2.4 million clones in the sample, 93% were seen once. The sample consisted of naive CD4+ T cells from PBMCs. The subset here: CD45RA+ positively selected. The source is a man between 18 and 35 years old in good health. Some clones in this sample may be carry-over from other donors' samples.

The V gene is TRBV6-1, the J gene TRBJ2-3; no firm D call. Germline values: CDR1 MNHNS, CDR2 SASEGT. The CDR3 runs 13 residues. V was cut by 6 bases and J by 5 bases, with 12 bases left in between. The CDR3 coding sequence is TGTGCCAGCAGGAATCCCCCGGGAGATACGCAGTATTTT. Translated: CASRNPPGDTQYF.

V is TRBV10-3 and J is TRBJ1-1, with TRBD1 as a possible D gene (5 bases). With 4 bases removed from V and 2 bases from J, the gap between germline ends came to 11 bases. The CDR3 has 14 residues. Germline CDR1 reads ENHRY; CDR2 reads SYGVKD. CDR3 residues: CAISVRGGNTEAFF. In DNA form, the CDR3 reads TGTGCCATCAGTGTGAGGGGCGGAAACACTGAAGCTTTCTTT.

The chain joins TRBV21-1 to TRBJ2-2. TRBV21-1 is a recognized pseudogene. The CDR3 is made up of 16 amino acids. CDR3 sequence: CASSKSRTGNTGELFF. The CDR3, as DNA: TGTGCCAGCAGCAAATCTCGGACGGGGAACACCGGGGAGCTGTTTTTT.

CDR3 amino acids: CASSVRSPRDTGELFF. The CDR3 nucleotides read TGTGCCAGCAGCGTAAGATCCCCTAGGGACACCGGGGAGCTGTTTTTT. The chain has TRBV9 and TRBJ2-2; D is unresolved. Germline V gene data show CDR1 as SGDLS and CDR2 as YYNGEE. This CDR3 has 16 amino acids. Trimming shortened V by 1 base and J by 3 bases, and 13 bases separated the two germline ends.

The rearrangement links TRBV6-5 to TRBJ1-1, with unresolved D. This CDR3 region has 14 residues. The germline V gene has CDR1 MNHEY and CDR2 SVGAGI. V lost 0 bases, J lost 3 bases, and 8 bases lay in between. The CDR3 DNA is TGTGCCAGCAGTTACTCTGGTAGATACACTGAAGCTTTCTTT. Its translation: CASSYSGRYTEAFF.

This clone is a singleton in its sample. The J gene is TRBJ1-3, the V gene TRBV7-8; the D gene is possibly TRBD1 (6 bases). Trimming took off 5 bases at V and 4 bases at J, with 15 bases between the two ends. Germline V CDR1 and CDR2: SGHVS, FQNEAQ. This CDR3 is 15 amino acids long. The CDR3 region has the DNA TGTGCCAGCAGCCGAACCACAGGGTTAGGAAACACCATATATTTT. Residues: CASSRTTGLGNTIYF.

J is TRBJ2-1 and V is TRBV27; D possibly matches TRBD1 or TRBD2 (6 bases each). This CDR3 has 14 amino acids. V was pared by 6 bases and J by 7 bases, with 16 bases between. Germline V gene data show CDR1 as MNHEY and CDR2 as SMNVEV (reference sequence). The CDR3 sequence: CASSPGRGGNEQFF. DNA of the CDR3: TGTGCCAGCAGCCCCGGAAGAGGGGGGAATGAGCAGTTCTTC.

This rearrangement joins TRBV7-8 to TRBJ2-1; 14 bases agree with TRBD2. J lost 7 bases, V lost 5 bases, and 7 bases had no gene match. CDR1 is SGHVS and CDR2 is FQNEAQ in the germline V gene. This CDR3 has 16 amino acids. In DNA form, the CDR3 reads TGTGCCAGCAGCCCAGAAGGGACTAGCGGGAGAAATGAGCAGTTCTTC. Residues: CASSPEGTSGRNEQFF.

The CDR3 sequence is CASSQRDRDYGYTF. CDR3 coding DNA: TGTGCCAGTAGTCAGCGGGACAGGGACTATGGCTACACCTTC. The V call is TRBV19, the J call TRBJ1-2, with 9 bases fitting TRBD1. The J segment lost 3 bases and the V segment lost 5 bases, leaving 4 bases of the junction unmatched. CDR3 length: 14 residues. The germline V gene encodes CDR1 LNHDA and CDR2 SQIVND (reference sequence).

The chain has TRBV7-8 and TRBJ2-3, with TRBD2 identical over 13 bases. V shed 1 base and J 4 bases; nucleotides not matched to a gene: 5. The CDR3 totals 17 residues. CDR1 and CDR2 from the germline V gene are SGHVS and FQNEAQ. The CDR3 sequence is CASSLELAGGGADTQYF. CDR3 DNA sequence: TGTGCCAGCAGCTTAGAACTAGCGGGAGGGGGGGCAGATACGCAGTATTTT. The entire variable domain, with the rest obtained from reference TRBV7-8 and TRBJ2-3, is as follows: GAGVSQSPRYKVAKRGQDVALRCDPISGHVSLFWYQQALGQGPEFLTYFQNEAQLDKSGLPSDRFFAERPEGSVSTLKIQRTQQEDSAVYLCASSLELAGGGADTQYFGPGTRLTVL.

The gene calls are TRBV7-6 and TRBJ1-1; the D gene is possibly TRBD1 (6 bases). This CDR3 is 13 amino acids long. Germline CDR1 and CDR2: SGHVS and FNYEAQ. V dropped 4 bases and J dropped 6 bases, with 12 bases sitting between them. The CDR3: CASSSRQESEAFF. For the CDR3, the DNA is TGTGCCAGCAGCTCTCGACAGGAATCTGAAGCTTTCTTT.

The chain recombines TRBV28 with TRBJ2-1, with D possibly matching TRBD2 (5 bases). Looked up from germline, CDR1 is MDHEN and CDR2 is SYDVKM. The CDR3 is 13 amino acids. Trimming stripped 8 bases from V and 9 bases from J, with 17 bases between. The CDR3 sequence is CASPSGTGGEQFF. Written as DNA, the CDR3 is TGTGCCAGCCCCTCGGGCACTGGAGGTGAGCAGTTCTTC.

Regarding this clone: The same CDR3 arises from other DNA sequences in this sample as well. The chain uses TRBV28 and TRBJ1-2, with 9 bases lining up with TRBD1. V was clipped by 6 bases and J by 4 bases; unmatched bases: 6. This CDR3 is 14 amino acids long. The V gene's germline CDR1 is MDHEN and CDR2 SYDVKM. The CDR3 sequence is CASSSGQGSYGYTF. Here the CDR3 DNA reads TGTGCCAGCAGCTCGGGACAGGGTTCCTATGGCTACACCTTC.

J is TRBJ1-3 and V is TRBV7-6; D gene unclear. This CDR3 has 15 residues. Germline CDR1 reads SGHVS; CDR2 reads FNYEAQ. The V end lost 0 bases, the J end lost 4 bases, and 10 bases lay between the germline ends. The DNA for the CDR3 is TGTGCCAGCAGCTTAGCCCGGGGTACGGGAAACACCATATATTTT. This codes for CASSLARGTGNTIYF.